The entry below describes one TCR beta chain. This entry is derived from a study of blood T cell repertoires in COVID-19. Across the study: The United States, Italy and Spain were the sources of the acute and convalescent COVID-19 samples. Sources were T cells, B-cell-depleted T cells, or PBMCs; the material itself was cDNA or gDNA.

The germline CDR1 and CDR2 sequences are SEHNR and FQNEAQ (reference sequence). This CDR3 comprises 14 residues. Trimming took 4 bases from V and 5 from J; bases not matched to a gene: 7. Original data processing: The authors estimated nucleated cell counts from reference gene primer amplification. Clones were read by immunoSEQ multiplex PCR, and TCRdb kept only the in-frame ones, dropping some. The D gene and trimming were derived from the DNA, and the V and J assignments and clone size from that table. Here the sample spans 55,000 to 80,000 clones, approximately 79% being singletons. The source of this sequence is a woman of 80 years or more with active or convalescent COVID-19. The gene calls are TRBV7-9 and TRBJ2-5; TRBD2 matches at 7 bases. Sequencing input: peripheral blood. CDR3 sequence (DNA): TGTGCCAGCAGCTCACGGCGGCGGGAGGAGACCCAGTACTTC. As protein: CASSSRRREETQYF.